The source of this T cell receptor beta chain is a study of T cell responses to AZD1222 COVID-19 vaccine. Study-level points and caveats: Targets within unmutated variant regions were reportedly found for nearly half of spike-specific TCRs. Distributed over spike, vaccine-associated CD4 TCRs predominated at 160-218 and 743-854.

V lost 3 bases and J 2 bases, leaving 9 bases between the germline ends. Per the germline V gene, CDR1 is SGHNT and CDR2 is YYREEE (reference sequence). CDR3 size: 15 residues. About this clone: Its antigen is still unknown.

Generated by immunoSEQ multiplex PCR, the TCRdb table keeps only in-frame clones and is missing some. The table shows 200,000 to 250,000 clones, with under 95% occurring only once. The TCR was taken from an adult in good health. Sequencing was performed on peripheral blood, taken on day 0 of MenACWY control vaccination. The chain combines TRBV5-4 with TRBJ1-6; a weak D match, TRBD1 (5 bases). CDR3: CASSSGGTYNSPLHF. CDR3 sequence (DNA): TGTGCCAGCAGCTCCGGGGGAACCTATAATTCACCCCTCCACTTT. The complete variable domain, with remaining parts taken from reference TRBV5-4 and TRBJ1-6, reads ETGVTQSPTHLIKTRGQQVTLRCSSQSGHNTVSWYQQALGQGPQFIFQYYREEENGRGNFPPRFSGLQFPNYSSELNVNALELDDSALYLCASSSGGTYNSPLHFGNGTRLTVT.